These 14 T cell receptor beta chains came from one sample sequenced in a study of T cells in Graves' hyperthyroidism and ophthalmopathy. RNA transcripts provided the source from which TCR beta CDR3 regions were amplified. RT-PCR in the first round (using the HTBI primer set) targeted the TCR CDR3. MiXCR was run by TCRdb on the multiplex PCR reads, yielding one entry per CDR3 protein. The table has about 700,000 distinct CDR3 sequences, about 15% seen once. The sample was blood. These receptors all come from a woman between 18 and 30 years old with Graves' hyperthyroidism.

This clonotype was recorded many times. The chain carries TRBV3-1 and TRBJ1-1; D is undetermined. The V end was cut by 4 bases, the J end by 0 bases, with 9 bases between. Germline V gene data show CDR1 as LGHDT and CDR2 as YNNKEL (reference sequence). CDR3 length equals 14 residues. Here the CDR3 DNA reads TGTGCCAGCAGCCCGATCCCAGTGAACACTGAAGCTTTCTTT. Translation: CASSPIPVNTEAFF.

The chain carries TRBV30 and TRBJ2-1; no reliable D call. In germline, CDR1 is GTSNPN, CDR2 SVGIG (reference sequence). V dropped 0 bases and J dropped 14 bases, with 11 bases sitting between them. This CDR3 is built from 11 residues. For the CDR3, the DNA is TGTGCCTGGAGTGTATCGGAGCCCGAGTTCTTC. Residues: CAWSVSEPEFF. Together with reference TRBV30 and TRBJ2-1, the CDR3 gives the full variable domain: SQTIHQWPATLVQPVGSPLSLECTVEGTSNPNLYWYRQAAGRGLQLLFYSVGIGQISSEVPQNLSASRPQDRQFILSSKKLLLSDSGFYLCAWSVSEPEFFGPGTRLTVL.

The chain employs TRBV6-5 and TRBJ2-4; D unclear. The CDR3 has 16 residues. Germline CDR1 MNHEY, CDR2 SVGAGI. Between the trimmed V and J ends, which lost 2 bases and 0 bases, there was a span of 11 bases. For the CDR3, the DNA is TGTGCCAGCAGTTACGAATCTCCTCTAGCCAAAAACATTCAGTACTTC. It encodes CASSYESPLAKNIQYF.

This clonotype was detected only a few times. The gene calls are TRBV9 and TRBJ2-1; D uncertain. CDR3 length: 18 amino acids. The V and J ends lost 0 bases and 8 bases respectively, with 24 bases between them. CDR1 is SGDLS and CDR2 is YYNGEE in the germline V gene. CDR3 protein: CASSVADLGSRVGDEQFF. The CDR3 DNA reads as TGTGCCAGCAGCGTAGCTGATTTGGGGTCTAGGGTTGGCGATGAGCAGTTCTTC.

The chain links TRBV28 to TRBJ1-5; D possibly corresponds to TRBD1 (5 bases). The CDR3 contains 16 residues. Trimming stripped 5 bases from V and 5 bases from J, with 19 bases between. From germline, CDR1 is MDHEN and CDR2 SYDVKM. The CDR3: CASSPGTQGRDQPQHF. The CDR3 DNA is TGTGCCAGCAGTCCCGGGACCCAAGGTCGGGATCAGCCCCAGCATTTT.

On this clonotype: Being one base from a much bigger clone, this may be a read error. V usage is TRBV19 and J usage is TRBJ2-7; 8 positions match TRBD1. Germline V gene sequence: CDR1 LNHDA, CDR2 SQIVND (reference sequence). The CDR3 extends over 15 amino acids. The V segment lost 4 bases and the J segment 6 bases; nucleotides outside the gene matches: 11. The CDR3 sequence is CASSKGTGRTGEQYF. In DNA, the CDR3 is TGTGCCAGTAGTAAGGGGACAGGTCGGACGGGCGAGCAGTACTTC.

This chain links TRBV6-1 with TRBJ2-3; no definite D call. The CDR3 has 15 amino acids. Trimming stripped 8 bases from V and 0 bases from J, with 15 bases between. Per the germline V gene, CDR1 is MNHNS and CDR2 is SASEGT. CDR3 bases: TGTGCCAGCGGTAGGGCAGTTTCTAGCACAGATACGCAGTATTTT. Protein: CASGRAVSSTDTQYF.

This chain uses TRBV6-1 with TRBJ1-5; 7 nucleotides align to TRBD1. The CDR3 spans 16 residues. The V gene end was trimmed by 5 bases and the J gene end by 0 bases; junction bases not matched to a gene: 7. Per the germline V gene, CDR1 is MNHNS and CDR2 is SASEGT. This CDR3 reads CASSFRGGNSNQPQHF. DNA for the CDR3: TGTGCCAGCAGTTTCAGGGGGGGGAATAGCAATCAGCCCCAGCATTTT.

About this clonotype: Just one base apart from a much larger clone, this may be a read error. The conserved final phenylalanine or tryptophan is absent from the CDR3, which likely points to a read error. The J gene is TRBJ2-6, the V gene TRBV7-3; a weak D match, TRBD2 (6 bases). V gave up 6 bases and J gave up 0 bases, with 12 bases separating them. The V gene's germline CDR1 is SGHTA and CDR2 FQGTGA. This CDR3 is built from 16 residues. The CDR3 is CASRGTYSSGANVLTS. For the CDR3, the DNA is TGTGCCAGCAGGGGGACTTATAGCTCTGGGGCCAACGTCCTGACTTCC.

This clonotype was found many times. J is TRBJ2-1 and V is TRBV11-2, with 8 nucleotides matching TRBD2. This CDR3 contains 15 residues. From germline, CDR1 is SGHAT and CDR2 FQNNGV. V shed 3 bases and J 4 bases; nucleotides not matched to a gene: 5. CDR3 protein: CASSFRASGYNEQFF. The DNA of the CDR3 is TGTGCCAGCAGCTTTCGGGCTAGCGGGTACAATGAGCAGTTCTTC. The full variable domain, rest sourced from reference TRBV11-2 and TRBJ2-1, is EAGVAQSPRYKIIEKRQSVAFWCNPISGHATLYWYQQILGQGPKLLIQFQNNGVVDDSQLPKDRFSAERLKGVDSTLKIQPAKLEDSAVYLCASSFRASGYNEQFFGPGTRLTVL.

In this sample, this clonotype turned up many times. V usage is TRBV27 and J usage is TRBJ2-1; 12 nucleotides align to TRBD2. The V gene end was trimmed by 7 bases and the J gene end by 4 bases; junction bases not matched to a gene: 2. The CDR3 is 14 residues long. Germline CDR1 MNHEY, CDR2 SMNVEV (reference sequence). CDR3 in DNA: TGTGCCAGCATGACTAGCGGGAGATACAATGAGCAGTTCTTC. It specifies CASMTSGRYNEQFF.

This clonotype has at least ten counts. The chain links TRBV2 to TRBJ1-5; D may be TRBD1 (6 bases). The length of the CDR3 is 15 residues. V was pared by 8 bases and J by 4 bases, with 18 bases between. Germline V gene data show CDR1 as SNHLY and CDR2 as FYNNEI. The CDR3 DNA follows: TGTGCCAGCGGAAGGCAGGGGAACCGAAATCAGCCCCAGCATTTT. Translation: CASGRQGNRNQPQHF.

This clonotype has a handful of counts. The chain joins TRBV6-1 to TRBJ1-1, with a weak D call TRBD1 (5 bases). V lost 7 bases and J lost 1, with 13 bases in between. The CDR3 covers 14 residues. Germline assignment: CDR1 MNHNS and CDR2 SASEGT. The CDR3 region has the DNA TGTGCCAGCACCTACGGCGGGGGGAACACTGAAGCTTTCTTT. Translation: CASTYGGGNTEAFF.

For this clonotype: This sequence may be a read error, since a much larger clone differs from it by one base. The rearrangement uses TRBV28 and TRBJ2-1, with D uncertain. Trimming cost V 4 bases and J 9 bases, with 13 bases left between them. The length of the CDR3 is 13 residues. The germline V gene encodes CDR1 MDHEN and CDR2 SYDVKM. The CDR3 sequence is CASSSRALGEQFF. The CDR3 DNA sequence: TGTGCCAGCAGTTCCCGGGCCTTGGGTGAGCAGTTCTTC.